Following are 27 T cell receptor beta chains from one sample sequenced in a study of T-cell reconstitution after alpha-beta-depleted transplantation in children. Unique molecular identifiers were incorporated into the prepared TCRbeta library. A single record per CDR3 protein comes from TCRdb applying MiXCR to the PCR reads. The data show 540,000 or so distinct CDR3 sequences, more than 20% seen once. Sequences were derived from PBMCs, mostly from graft donor cells, sampled 360 days after TCRalphabeta/CD19-depleted stem cell transplant. Receptors originate from a boy under three years old who had a stem cell transplant for acute myeloid leukemia, so the T cells may come from the graft donor.

Ten or more counts support this clonotype. This chain links TRBV28 with TRBJ2-7; D remains unclear. This CDR3 region has 14 residues. Germline assignment: CDR1 MDHEN and CDR2 SYDVKM. With 5 bases removed from V and 0 bases from J, the gap between germline ends came to 11 bases. The CDR3 nucleotides read TGTGCCAGCAGTGACACCTCGAACTCCTACGAGCAGTACTTC. Translated, it gives CASSDTSNSYEQYF.

The CDR3 spells CASSSSGGHTEAFF. CDR3 nucleotide sequence: TGTGCCAGCAGCTCGTCGGGGGGACACACTGAAGCTTTCTTT. V is TRBV7-2 and J is TRBJ1-1; D is perhaps TRBD1 (5 bases). Per the germline V gene, CDR1 is SGHTA and CDR2 is FQGNSA. V dropped 4 bases and J dropped 3 bases, with 12 bases sitting between them. The CDR3 sequence is 14 residues long.

The chain carries TRBV20-1 and TRBJ2-1, with 7 bases fitting TRBD2. The CDR3 spans 18 residues. The V and J ends lost 3 bases and 12 bases, in that order; junction bases with no gene match: 26. Germline-derived CDR1 and CDR2 are DFQATT and SNEGSKA (reference sequence). Written as DNA, the CDR3 is TGCAGTGCTAGGAACTTGCAGGGTCCACCCGTTGCGGGGGTAGGGCAGTTCTTC. This encodes CSARNLQGPPVAGVGQFF.

This clonotype was detected ten times or more. This chain uses TRBV5-4 with TRBJ2-7, with D hard to call. Germline V gives CDR1 SGHNT, CDR2 YYREEE (reference sequence). This CDR3 comprises 12 residues. Trimming cost V 3 bases and J 4 bases, with 8 bases left between them. CDR3 bases: TGTGCCAGCAGCTCGGACGGATACGAGCAGTACTTC. Its protein is CASSSDGYEQYF.

This clonotype was seen only once. The V and J genes are TRBV12-3 or TRBV12-4 and TRBJ1-5; D gene ambiguous. The CDR3 totals 12 residues. V lost 6 bases to trimming and J lost 9 bases, with 12 bases between them. The CDR3 DNA follows: TGTGCCAGCAGCCCCCTGCCTCGGCCCCAGCATTTT. This encodes CASSPLPRPQHF.

The chain recombines TRBV4-2 with TRBJ1-5; D not certain. The CDR3 covers 15 residues. V was pared by 0 bases and J by 4 bases, with 10 bases between. Germline V gives CDR1 LGHNA, CDR2 YNFKEQ. CDR3 in amino acids: CASSQETGVNQPQHF. For the CDR3, the DNA is TGTGCCAGCAGCCAAGAAACGGGTGTAAATCAGCCCCAGCATTTT.

This clonotype was observed many times. The rearrangement joins TRBV29-1 to TRBJ2-3; TRBD1 matches at 8 bases. Germline CDR1 and CDR2: SQVTM and ANQGSEA. The junction had 8 bases not matched to a gene; V was cut back by 8 bases and J by 1 base. This CDR3 is 14 amino acids long. The CDR3 sequence is CSLKQGDGTDTQYF. The CDR3 DNA follows: TGCAGCTTAAAACAGGGGGATGGCACAGATACGCAGTATTTT.

The V call is TRBV5-6, the J call TRBJ2-1; D might be TRBD2 (5 bases). Trimming removed 0 bases at V and 3 bases at J, with 10 bases between. The germline V gene has CDR1 SGHDT and CDR2 YYEEEE. The CDR3 consists of 15 residues. CDR3 residues: CASSLGGLNYNEQFF. The CDR3 region has the DNA TGTGCCAGCAGCTTGGGAGGACTCAACTACAATGAGCAGTTCTTC.

This clonotype was counted between two and nine times. The V call is TRBV6-1, the J call TRBJ2-7; no firm D call. The V gene's germline CDR1 is MNHNS and CDR2 SASEGT. The CDR3 length is 14 residues. V lost 6 bases and J lost 3, with 15 bases in between. Here the CDR3 DNA reads TGTGCCAGCAGGGTCGGGCCGAGACACTACGAGCAGTACTTC. Encoded protein: CASRVGPRHYEQYF.

The chain carries TRBV6-1 and TRBJ2-7, with TRBD1 identical over 7 bases. Germline trimming cut 4 bases from V and 2 bases from J; bases unmatched to any gene: 5. Germline CDR1 reads MNHNS; CDR2 reads SASEGT. This CDR3 has 14 amino acids. CDR3 amino acids: CASSAGTAAYEQYF. CDR3 in DNA: TGTGCCAGCAGTGCCGGGACAGCTGCCTACGAGCAGTACTTC.

The chain employs TRBV20-1 and TRBJ2-7, with 7 bases fitting TRBD1. Germline loops: CDR1 DFQATT, CDR2 SNEGSKA (reference sequence). The CDR3 has 14 residues. V lost 3 bases to trimming and J lost 5 bases; unmatched junction nucleotides: 10. CDR3 DNA sequence: TGCAGTGCTAGCCCAGACAGGGAAGTTGACGAGCAGTACTTC. Translated, it gives CSASPDREVDEQYF.

The count of this clonotype is one. The gene calls are TRBV5-1 and TRBJ1-6, with D perhaps matching TRBD1 (5 bases). The germline CDR1 and CDR2 sequences are SGHRS and YFSETQ. CDR3 size: 15 residues. Trimming removed 0 bases at V and 10 bases at J, with 14 bases between. CDR3 region: CASSLAGRAGSPLHF. In DNA form, the CDR3 reads TGCGCCAGCAGCTTGGCGGGCAGGGCTGGGTCACCCCTCCACTTT.

This clonotype was seen at least ten times. The chain employs TRBV10-1 and TRBJ2-2; no clear D gene. The germline V gene encodes CDR1 WNHNN and CDR2 SYGVQD (reference sequence). The CDR3 length is 15 residues. Trimming cost V 3 bases and J 0 bases, with 8 bases left between them. In DNA, the CDR3 is TGCGCCAGCAGTGACGGCGGCGCGAACACCGGGGAGCTGTTTTTT. Translating gives CASSDGGANTGELFF.

This chain links TRBV5-1 with TRBJ2-1; 15 bases are shared with TRBD2. The CDR3 totals 17 residues. The J segment lost 7 bases and the V segment lost 0 bases, leaving 5 bases of the junction unmatched. Germline-derived CDR1 and CDR2 are SGHRS and YFSETQ. CDR3 coding DNA: TGCGCCAGCAGCTTGGGGACTAGCGGGGGGGACCCTAATGAGCAGTTCTTC. Protein sequence: CASSLGTSGGDPNEQFF.

This clonotype was detected a few times. The conserved final phenylalanine or tryptophan is absent from the CDR3, which likely points to a read error. No DNA is shown, since the ends of the CDR3 on it are uncertain; the CDR3 is the one TCRdb lists. This chain connects TRBV6-4 to TRBJ2-3; the tabulated D call, TRBD1, remains unverified against the DNA. The CDR3 length equals 9 residues, ends included. CDR1 is MRHNA, CDR2 SNTAGT, per germline. This CDR3 is CASSGGTAL.

The chain has TRBV7-9 and TRBJ2-5; D might be TRBD1 (5 bases). Germline values: CDR1 SEHNR, CDR2 FQNEAQ (reference sequence). The CDR3 sequence is 15 residues long. The V and J ends lost 0 bases and 5 bases respectively, with 13 bases between them. The CDR3 spells CASSLAKRAGETQYF. CDR3 coding DNA: TGTGCCAGCAGCTTAGCTAAGCGCGCAGGGGAGACCCAGTACTTC. The full variable domain, in which reference TRBV7-9 and TRBJ2-5 provide the parts outside the CDR3, is DTGVSQNPRHKITKRGQNVTFRCDPISEHNRLYWYRQTLGQGPEFLTYFQNEAQLEKSRLLSDRFSAERPKGSFSTLEIQRTEQGDSAMYLCASSLAKRAGETQYFGPGTRLLVL.

A single count supports this clonotype. V and J are TRBV7-2 and TRBJ2-5; 7 bases are a match to TRBD1. J lost 2 bases, V lost 5 bases, and 5 bases had no gene match. Germline CDR1 and CDR2: SGHTA and FQGNSA. CDR3 length: 14 amino acids. Here the CDR3 DNA reads TGTGCCAGCAGCCTCCAGGGGGAGCAAGAGACCCAGTACTTC. Protein: CASSLQGEQETQYF.

The rearrangement joins TRBV20-1 to TRBJ1-4; D unresolved. Germline V gene lookup returns CDR1 DFQATT and CDR2 SNEGSKA (reference sequence). This CDR3 has 12 amino acids. The CDR3 coding sequence is TGCAGCCTCACGGCAGGTGGCGAAAAACTGTTTTTT. Translated, it gives CSLTAGGEKLFF.

V usage is TRBV20-1 and J usage is TRBJ1-4; no reliable D call. Germline V gene sequence: CDR1 DFQATT, CDR2 SNEGSKA (reference sequence). V dropped 6 bases and J dropped 0 bases, with 20 bases sitting between them. The CDR3 sequence is 17 residues long. CDR3 sequence (DNA): TGCAGTGCCTCGACGACAAGGGCCCGTGCAACTAATGAAAAACTGTTTTTT. Encoded protein: CSASTTRARATNEKLFF.

This clonotype was picked up many times. The chain is built from TRBV2 and TRBJ2-5; D unresolved. Germline-derived CDR1 and CDR2 are SNHLY and FYNNEI. V lost 1 base and J lost 4, with 10 bases in between. There are 14 residues in the CDR3. CDR3 amino acids: CASSEGHTGETQYF. The CDR3 bases are TGTGCCAGCAGTGAAGGGCACACCGGAGAGACCCAGTACTTC.

This clonotype was counted at least ten times. The chain has TRBV20-1 and TRBJ2-4; D gene unclear. The CDR3 covers 12 residues. CDR1 is DFQATT and CDR2 is SNEGSKA in the germline V gene (reference sequence). Trimming took off 3 bases at V and 5 bases at J, with 8 bases between the two ends. Here the CDR3 reads CSASLRENIQYF. As DNA, the CDR3 is TGCAGTGCTAGTTTACGCGAAAACATTCAGTACTTC.

This clonotype appeared a few times. The chain joins TRBV5-5 to TRBJ1-6; tentatively, D is TRBD1 (5 bases). The V and J ends lost 3 bases and 12 bases respectively, with 13 bases between them. Germline lookup yields CDR1 SGHKS and CDR2 YYEKEE (reference sequence). The CDR3 runs 13 residues. This CDR3 reads CASSWGQAEPLHF. The CDR3 coding sequence is TGTGCCAGCAGCTGGGGCCAGGCAGAACCCCTCCACTTT.

This clonotype came up many times. This chain connects TRBV15 to TRBJ2-7; 8 bases align to TRBD1. The length of the CDR3 is 14 residues. V was clipped by 5 bases and J by 1 base; unmatched bases: 4. Per germline, CDR1 LNHNV and CDR2 YYDKDF (reference sequence). CDR3 sequence: CATSVRTGSYEQYF. The CDR3 coding sequence is TGTGCCACCAGCGTTCGGACAGGGTCCTACGAGCAGTACTTC.

This chain links TRBV9 with TRBJ1-1; D is unresolved. Germline CDR1 reads SGDLS; CDR2 reads YYNGEE. The CDR3 loop spans 15 amino acids. Trimming pared 0 bases from V and 1 base from J, leaving 10 bases between. The CDR3 nucleotides are TGTGCCAGCAGCGTAGGTCGAGTCGGGAACACTGAAGCTTTCTTT. Amino acid sequence: CASSVGRVGNTEAFF.

This clonotype was detected a few times. The chain recombines TRBV5-5 with TRBJ2-3, with TRBD2 matching 7 bases. The CDR3 sequence is 15 residues long. The V segment lost 5 bases and the J segment 0 bases; nucleotides outside the gene matches: 6. Per germline, CDR1 SGHKS and CDR2 YYEKEE (reference sequence). The CDR3 reads CASSWSGTSTDTQYF. The DNA of the CDR3 is TGTGCCAGCAGTTGGAGCGGGACTAGCACAGATACGCAGTATTTT.

This clonotype showed up many times. The chain carries TRBV20-1 and TRBJ1-5; D is possibly TRBD1 (6 bases). CDR1 DFQATT and CDR2 SNEGSKA come from the germline V gene (reference sequence). V lost 1 base to trimming and J lost 12 bases, with 16 bases between them. The CDR3 is made up of 13 amino acids. CDR3 nucleotides: TGCAGTGCTAGAGGGCCGCCCAGACAGGTCCAGCATTTT. It encodes CSARGPPRQVQHF.

The sample holds a few counts of this clonotype. Here the CDR3 DNA reads TGCAGTGCTAGCCGGGTAGCGGGGCAGTACCAAGAGACCCAGTACTTC. Translation: CSASRVAGQYQETQYF. The chain is built from TRBV20-1 and TRBJ2-5; the match to TRBD2 covers 8 bases. The CDR3 totals 16 residues. The trim removed 3 bases at V and 0 bases at J, leaving 9 bases unmatched. Germline V gene lookup returns CDR1 DFQATT and CDR2 SNEGSKA (reference sequence).